The next 18 T cell receptor beta chains were all read from a single sample in a study of cytomegalovirus exposure and HLA in healthy donors. The PCR was carried out with 60 Vbeta primers and 13 Jbeta primers. TCRdb's copy holds only in-frame clones and misses some; the assay was immunoSEQ multiplex PCR. Of 200,000 or so clones detected, about 70% appear once; the ten largest clones hold about 2.5%. Sequences were obtained from PBMCs. The receptor source for this set is a man between 35 and 55 years old in good health and CMV-seropositive.

The chain links TRBV6-5 to TRBJ1-4; D remains ambiguous. V lost 2 bases and J 10 bases, leaving 11 bases between the germline ends. The CDR3 runs to 13 residues. The germline V gene has CDR1 MNHEY and CDR2 SVGAGI. CDR3 DNA: TGTGCCAGCAGTTACGCGGGTGGAGGAAAACTGTTTTTT. Protein sequence: CASSYAGGGKLFF.

V is TRBV25-1 and J is TRBJ2-7; 12 bases map to TRBD2. CDR3 length equals 15 residues. V shed 3 bases and J 2 bases; nucleotides not matched to a gene: 2. CDR1 MGHDK and CDR2 SYGVNS come from the germline V gene. The CDR3 loop reads CASSDPSGGAYEQYF. The DNA for the CDR3 is TGTGCCAGCAGTGACCCTAGCGGGGGGGCCTACGAGCAGTACTTC.

The chain joins TRBV28 to TRBJ2-7; 15 nucleotides agree with TRBD2. With V trimmed by 6 bases and J by 5 bases, 5 bases remained unmatched. The germline gives CDR1 MDHEN, CDR2 SYDVKM. The CDR3 runs to 15 residues. The CDR3 here is CASSRGTSGRNEQYF. DNA for the CDR3: TGTGCCAGCAGCCGGGGGACTAGCGGGAGGAACGAGCAGTACTTC.

This chain connects TRBV27 to TRBJ2-7; 7 bases line up with TRBD2. CDR1 and CDR2 (germline): MNHEY, SMNVEV (reference sequence). The CDR3 loop spans 14 amino acids. Germline trimming cut 3 bases from V and 6 bases from J; bases unmatched to any gene: 8. The CDR3 sequence: CASSFASPGGEQYF. CDR3 DNA sequence: TGTGCCAGCAGTTTCGCTTCCCCGGGGGGCGAGCAGTACTTC.

This clone was observed a handful of times. Additional DNA sequences in this sample encode the identical CDR3. The gene calls are TRBV28 and TRBJ1-2; 11 bases align to TRBD1. Germline V gene lookup returns CDR1 MDHEN and CDR2 SYDVKM. With V trimmed by 2 bases and J by 7 bases, 3 bases remained unmatched. The CDR3 loop spans 14 amino acids. The CDR3 protein is CASSLGQGAGGYTF. The CDR3 DNA reads as TGTGCCAGCAGTTTAGGACAGGGGGCGGGTGGCTACACCTTC.

The chain couples TRBV7-2 to TRBJ1-4; D gene unclear. CDR3 length: 16 amino acids. From germline, CDR1 is SGHTA and CDR2 FQGNSA. The germline V and J ends were trimmed by 2 bases and 6 bases, with 16 bases remaining between them. The CDR3 reads CASSLLPRGKHEKLFF. The DNA for the CDR3 is TGTGCCAGCAGCTTACTCCCGCGGGGTAAACATGAAAAACTGTTTTTT.

The genes are TRBV25-1 and TRBJ1-2, with D possibly TRBD1 on 6 matching bases. The CDR3 has 13 residues. Germline lookup yields CDR1 MGHDK and CDR2 SYGVNS. V was pared by 5 bases and J by 8 bases, with 15 bases between. The CDR3 sequence: CASSSAGGRGYTF. The CDR3 DNA reads as TGTGCCAGCAGTTCTGCGGGGGGCCGCGGCTACACCTTC.

The chain is built from TRBV27 and TRBJ2-5; unclear D gene. The J call is uncertain, as TRBJ2-7 better fits the DNA end. Germline V CDR1 and CDR2: MNHEY, SMNVEV (reference sequence). The CDR3 is made up of 13 amino acids. CDR3 bases: TGTGCCAGCAGTCCCCGAACTGCCTACGAGCAGTACTTC. It codes for CASSPRTAYEQYF.

The rearrangement links TRBV27 to TRBJ2-7; D unresolved. The CDR3 contains 15 residues. The germline V gene has CDR1 MNHEY and CDR2 SMNVEV (reference sequence). V gave up 4 bases and J gave up 2 bases, with 15 bases separating them. The CDR3 DNA sequence: TGTGCCAGCAGTTCCATAGTGAGATCACCCTACGAGCAGTACTTC. Translation gives CASSSIVRSPYEQYF.

This clone is a singleton in its sample. Its ends do not fully match the called genes, so a read error is possible. DNA of the CDR3: TGTGCCAGCAGCCGACAGACCGGGACAGGGTCCTACGAGCGGTACTTC. Its translation: CASSRQTGTGSYERYF. This chain uses TRBV7-2 with TRBJ2-7, with TRBD1 matching over 9 bases. The length of the CDR3 is 16 residues. The germline V gene has CDR1 SGHTA and CDR2 FQGNSA. The full variable domain, its missing parts supplied by reference TRBV7-2 and TRBJ2-7, is GAGVSQSPSNKVTEKGKDVELRCDPISGHTALYWYRQSLGQGLEFLIYFQGNSAPDKSGLPSDRFSAERTGGSVSTLTIQRTQQEDSAVYLCASSRQTGTGSYERYFGPGTRLTVT.

J is TRBJ2-3 and V is TRBV7-2; the match to TRBD1 covers 7 bases. Germline lookup yields CDR1 SGHTA and CDR2 FQGNSA. This CDR3 comprises 16 residues. The V segment lost 5 bases and the J segment 2 bases; nucleotides outside the gene matches: 10. The CDR3 spells CASSPPGTVNTDTQYF. The CDR3 DNA reads TGTGCCAGCAGCCCCCCCGGGACAGTAAACACAGATACGCAGTATTTT.

The chain uses TRBV27 and TRBJ1-5; no firm D call. The CDR3 consists of 14 residues. Trimming shortened V by 3 bases and J by 3 bases, and 9 bases separated the two germline ends. Per germline, CDR1 MNHEY and CDR2 SMNVEV (reference sequence). The CDR3 region is CASSFRGPNQPQHF. CDR3 nucleotides: TGTGCCAGCAGTTTCAGAGGGCCCAATCAGCCCCAGCATTTT.

The chain couples TRBV6-1 to TRBJ2-1; 7 nucleotides line up with TRBD1. The CDR3 runs to 14 residues. V lost 5 bases and J lost 4; bases outside the gene matches: 5. CDR1 MNHNS and CDR2 SASEGT come from the germline V gene. The CDR3 DNA sequence: TGTGCCAGCAGTCCCGGGACAGATTACAATGAGCAGTTCTTC. Protein: CASSPGTDYNEQFF.

The V call is TRBV7-9, the J call TRBJ1-1; perhaps TRBD1 as D (6 bases). The CDR3 loop spans 14 amino acids. The germline V gene encodes CDR1 SEHNR and CDR2 FQNEAQ (reference sequence). Trimming pared 1 base from V and 4 bases from J, leaving 10 bases between. DNA for the CDR3: TGTGCCAGCAGCTTAGGAGGGGGTGGCACTGAAGCTTTCTTT. It is translated as CASSLGGGGTEAFF. The full variable domain, with the rest looked up from reference TRBV7-9 and TRBJ1-1, is DTGVSQNPRHKITKRGQNVTFRCDPISEHNRLYWYRQTLGQGPEFLTYFQNEAQLEKSRLLSDRFSAERPKGSFSTLEIQRTEQGDSAMYLCASSLGGGGTEAFFGQGTRLTVV.

DNA for the CDR3: TGTGCCAGCAGCCAAGATCCTCCCGCGAGTTCGAATCAGCCCCAGCATTTT. Its protein is CASSQDPPASSNQPQHF. The chain carries TRBV5-4 and TRBJ1-5, with D hard to call. This CDR3 comprises 17 residues. Germline-derived CDR1 and CDR2 are SGHNT and YYREEE (reference sequence). V was cut by 4 bases and J by 4 bases, with 21 bases left in between. The full variable domain, with the rest looked up from reference TRBV5-4 and TRBJ1-5, is ETGVTQSPTHLIKTRGQQVTLRCSSQSGHNTVSWYQQALGQGPQFIFQYYREEENGRGNFPPRFSGLQFPNYSSELNVNALELDDSALYLCASSQDPPASSNQPQHFGDGTRLSIL.

V is TRBV4-2 and J is TRBJ2-7; D gene ambiguous. V lost 0 bases to trimming and J lost 2 bases, with 14 bases between them. Germline V gives CDR1 LGHNA, CDR2 YNFKEQ. This CDR3 region has 16 residues. The CDR3 loop reads CASSQEYQVPTYEQYF. CDR3 bases: TGTGCCAGCAGCCAAGAATACCAGGTACCCACCTACGAGCAGTACTTC.

This chain links TRBV19 with TRBJ2-7; weak D call: TRBD1 (5 bases). Trimming stripped 4 bases from V and 5 bases from J, with 18 bases between. This CDR3 is built from 15 residues. Germline V CDR1 and CDR2: LNHDA, SQIVND (reference sequence). The CDR3 DNA sequence: TGTGCCAGTAGTAAACAGGAAACGGCCTACGACGAGCAGTACTTC. Translating it yields CASSKQETAYDEQYF. Based on the CDR3 plus reference TRBV19 and TRBJ2-7, the full variable domain is DGGITQSPKYLFRKEGQNVTLSCEQNLNHDAMYWYRQDPGQGLRLIYYSQIVNDFQKGDIAEGYSVSREKKESFPLTVTSAQKNPTAFYLCASSKQETAYDEQYFGPGTRLTVT.

The chain couples TRBV15 to TRBJ2-5, with D possibly TRBD1 on 6 matching bases. CDR3 length equals 15 residues. Trimming shortened V by 3 bases and J by 2 bases, and 13 bases separated the two germline ends. Germline CDR1 is LNHNV and CDR2 is YYDKDF (reference sequence). The CDR3 nucleotides are TGTGCCACCAGCAGGGGACAAGACCGACAAGAGACCCAGTACTTC. It translates to CATSRGQDRQETQYF.